The present entry profiles one T cell receptor (beta chain) with its context. There are many counts of this clonotype. Its binding antigen is unknown. The record has no base qualities; no much larger clone is one base away. In light of the paper, this sample's treatment or condition label describes: allogeneic hematopoietic cell transplantation with graft depleted of TCRalphabeta T cells and CD19 B cells. TCRalphabeta/CD19-depleted allogeneic hematopoietic cell grafts were given to the transplant recipients, all of whom were children. CDR1 and CDR2 (DFQATT, SNEGSKA) derive from the germline V gene (reference sequence). Trimming removed 4 bases from V and 2 bases from J; the gene matches leave 9 bases unexplained. CDR3 length: 16 amino acids, cysteine to phenylalanine. The kept DNA is CDR3 alone, 48 bases in frame from the first base. The source of the sample is a study of T-cell reconstitution after alpha-beta-depleted transplantation in children (dated by TCRdb to the mid-2010s). Turning to the overall study: T-cell immune reconstitution after TCRalphabeta/CD19-depleted allogeneic hematopoietic cell transplantation in children was quantitatively tracked in the study by means of TCR repertoire profiling.

The library was made by PCR. Sequencing instrument: Illumina HiSeq 2500. TCR libraries were prepared with molecular barcoding, using unique molecular identifiers to normalize TCRbeta repertoire quantification. In TCRdb, the public reads were trimmed at Q25 with fastp and aligned with MiXCR, with productive beta chains retained. Under each unique CDR3 protein, matching rows form one entry showing the most common genes and DNA. For this sample the table gives under 850,000 distinct CDR3 sequences, of which around 12% were detected only once. The top ten constitute roughly 0.77% of the sample. Overall study results and their limits: The apparently early alphabetaT-cell count recovery about two months after transplant was reportedly dependent on only several hundred rapidly expanded clones derived from non-depleted graft cells. In some patients, the high TCRbeta diversity seen at day 60 was put down to recipient T cells and intrathymic progenitors that had survived conditioning. Hyperexpanded clone frequencies declined over subsequent months; after one year, T-cell counts and TCRbeta diversity were mostly attributed to newly produced T cells.

The rearrangement combines TRBV20-1 with TRBJ2-1; TRBD1 agrees with 9 junctional bases. This clonotype was obtained from a girl aged 2 to 10 with congenital amegakaryocytic thrombocytopenia, due to receive a stem cell transplant. Sequences were derived from PBMCs, sampled before TCRalphabeta/CD19-depleted stem cell transplant. In nucleotide form, the sequence is TGCAGTGCTAACCAAGCCGGGACAGGGACCTACAATGAGCAGTTCTTC. It codes for CSANQAGTGTYNEQFF.